A single TCR beta chain is shown here with its context. Its antigen is still unknown. This record comes from a study of T cell clones after liver transplantation. Study information: A pre-transplant mixed lymphocyte reaction with TCRbeta sequencing defined graft-donor-reactive clones followed in post-transplant blood.

Study-wide points: These preliminary findings come from unstandardized post-transplant sampling times.

J gave up 2 bases and V 4 bases, and 2 bases lay outside the gene matches. This CDR3 contains 14 residues. Germline lookup yields CDR1 SGHAT and CDR2 FQNNGV. Clones were sequenced by immunoSEQ multiplex PCR, and TCRdb holds only the in-frame ones, with some missing. Of about 75,000 clones listed, 90% are singletons. V usage is TRBV11-2 and J usage is TRBJ2-7; 10 nucleotides line up with TRBD2. The sequenced sample was CD4+ T cells from blood, obtained before liver transplant. The source of this sequence is a human donor who received a liver transplant. This CDR3 reads CASSSSGRAYEQYF. CDR3 nucleotides: TGTGCCAGCAGCTCTAGCGGGAGAGCCTACGAGCAGTACTTC.